Listed below are T cell receptor beta chains from one sample, sequenced in a study of response to subunit inactivated influenza vaccine. Via MiXCR, TCRdb re-called the RT-PCR reads, giving one row per CDR3 protein. This sample yields about 650,000 distinct CDR3 sequences, of which about 15% are seen a single time; less than 8.5% belongs to the top ten. The sample was PBMCs from blood, taken 14 to 15 days before vaccination. The receptors were gathered from a man in his forties or fifties who received an inactivated influenza vaccine. Each CDR3 is given without its conserved first and last residue.

TRBV5-1,TRBJ2-7,ASSTGTAVDSYEQY
TRBV20-1,TRBJ2-3,SAVTSVRVDTQY
TRBV7-2,TRBJ2-2,ASSFQGGTGELF
TRBV20-1,TRBJ2-5,SARRWGALETQY
TRBV5-4,TRBJ2-7,ASSLGQGPWEQY
TRBV11-1,TRBJ2-7,ASSPRSRGNYYEQY
TRBV30,TRBJ2-7,AWVDRQTYEQY
TRBV5-1,TRBJ2-1,ASSLQESLYNEQF
TRBV15,TRBJ1-1,ATSRGLSTEAF
TRBV6-2/TRBV6-3,TRBJ2-1,ASSLDYSGINEQF
TRBV7-8,TRBJ1-1,ASSRSWVGAKNTEAF
TRBV20-1,TRBJ2-3,SAGPLRSITDTQY
TRBV5-6,TRBJ2-7,ASSFRPSDEQY
TRBV4-1,TRBJ1-6,ASSQGVRNSPLH
TRBV15,TRBJ1-6,ATSRGTGPLH
TRBV28,TRBJ2-7,ASTDWDTYYEQY
TRBV28,TRBJ2-7,ASSFAGYTKYEQY
TRBV20-1,TRBJ2-3,SAGTPGNTDTQY
TRBV12-3/TRBV12-4,TRBJ2-5,ASSLGGQQETQY
TRBV5-1,TRBJ1-1,ASSSTTGVTEAF
TRBV27,TRBJ1-2,ASSLSISGSYGYT
TRBV3-1,TRBJ2-2,ASSQYRGNTGELF
TRBV5-1,TRBJ2-5,ASSLVGLAGVSETQY
TRBV12-3/TRBV12-4,TRBJ1-3,ASGDRRFSGNTIY
TRBV27,TRBJ1-3,ASSSSTSGRPGNTIY
TRBV27,TRBJ1-5,ASSLQGRMAQH
TRBV4-3,TRBJ2-1,ASSQASTWANEQF
TRBV7-3,TRBJ2-3,ASSSRGQGNTDTQY
TRBV24-1,TRBJ2-2,ATSERTGELF
TRBV20-1,TRBJ2-6,SARGGTGANVLT
TRBV12-3/TRBV12-4,TRBJ1-4,ASALGGGLTNEKLF
TRBV4-2,TRBJ2-7,ASSQDVAYEQY
TRBV29-1,TRBJ2-1,SVQGGSKGRFYNEQF
TRBV7-8,TRBJ1-2,ASSLTADRQGNYGYT
TRBV10-2,TRBJ1-5,ASGSRGDQPQH
TRBV7-9,TRBJ2-5,ASSTGLAATETQY
TRBV12-3/TRBV12-4,TRBJ2-1,ASSLGAGEVTNEQF
TRBV7-8,TRBJ2-1,ASSPTSRSYNEQF
TRBV10-3,TRBJ1-6,AISESSYTGGSPLH
TRBV20-1,TRBJ2-3,SAIAGGHTDTQY
TRBV7-9,TRBJ1-2,ASSPPAAQGPGYT
TRBV10-3,TRBJ1-2,AISESTVGTYGYT